A selection of T cell receptor beta chains follows, all from one sample in a study of OX40 agonist ivuxolimab in advanced cancers. Sequencing was performed with immunoSEQ multiplex PCR; in TCRdb, only in-frame clones are kept and a portion is missing. Of tens of thousands of clones detected, approximately 86% appear once; the ten largest clones hold approximately 15%. Sequences were derived from CD4+ or CD8+ T cells sorted from blood, sampled in a trial of the OX40 agonist ivuxolimab. The receptors here all came from an adult with an advanced solid tumor such as melanoma, head and neck, liver or kidney cancer. The CDR3 runs from the conserved cysteine through the conserved F or W. D genes are given only for firm matches. Clone size, where shown, is once, few, many, or a class for clones that have expanded.

few | TRBJ1-1 | TRBD1 | TRBV30 | CAGTGLNTEAFF | TGTGCCGGGACAGGATTGAACACTGAAGCTTTCTTT
- | TRBJ1-4 | - | TRBV14 | CASSQVGVQEKLFF | TGTGCCAGCAGCCAAGTCGGGGTTCAGGAAAAACTGTTTTTT
- | TRBJ2-7 | - | TRBV27 | CASSLFTWRGQYF | TGTGCCAGCAGTTTATTTACCTGGCGGGGGCAGTACTTC
- | TRBJ2-7 | - | TRBV27 | CASSGAYEQYF | TGTGCCAGCAGTGGGGCCTACGAGCAGTACTTC
- | TRBJ1-5 | TRBD1 | TRBV12-5 | CASGLERTGIMPQHF | TGTGCTAGTGGTTTGGAGCGGACAGGGATCATGCCCCAGCATTTT
- | TRBJ1-1 | - | TRBV28 | CASSLWGRRTTEAFF | TGTGCCAGCAGTTTGTGGGGCCGCAGGACCACTGAAGCTTTCTTT
- | TRBJ1-2 | - | TRBV29-1 | CSVPPSGRGYGYTF | TGCAGCGTTCCCCCCTCGGGTAGGGGGTATGGCTACACCTTC
- | TRBJ1-2 | - | TRBV6-5 | CASSYQGNYGYTF | TGTGCCAGCAGTTACCAGGGTAACTATGGCTACACCTTC
- | TRBJ2-1 | - | TRBV4-3 | CASSQENGRYNEQFF | TGCGCCAGCAGCCAAGAGAACGGGAGATACAATGAGCAGTTCTTC
few | TRBJ1-6 | - | TRBV19 | CASGGQSNSPLHF | TGTGCCTCCGGAGGACAGTCAAATTCACCCCTCCACTTT
- | TRBJ2-1 | - | TRBV28 | CASSLALSGYEQFF | TGTGCCAGCAGTTTAGCGTTGTCAGGGTATGAGCAGTTCTTC
- | TRBJ2-2 | - | TRBV19 | CASSIQRPNTGELFF | TGTGCCAGTAGTATACAGAGACCCAACACCGGGGAGCTGTTTTTT
- | TRBJ1-2 | - | TRBV9 | CASSARLGGYTF | TGTGCCAGCAGCGCTCGACTGGGCGGCTACACCTTC
- | TRBJ1-4 | - | TRBV4-3 | CASSQGPQRATNEKLFF | TGCGCCAGCAGCCAAGGTCCCCAGAGAGCAACTAATGAAAAACTGTTTTTT
- | TRBJ2-7 | - | TRBV28 | CASSFRGTSSYEQYF | TGTGCCAGCAGTTTTCGGGGCACCTCTTCCTACGAGCAGTACTTC
- | TRBJ2-7 | - | TRBV2 | CASSDSGTYEQYF | TGTGCCAGCAGCGATTCAGGGACCTACGAGCAGTACTTC
few | TRBJ2-7 | TRBD2 | TRBV6-1 | CASSGGTNSYEQYF | TGTGCCAGCAGTGGAGGGACTAACAGCTACGAGCAGTACTTC
once | TRBJ2-1 | TRBD2 | TRBV5-4 | CASSPGLAMYNEQFF | TGTGCCAGCAGCCCGGGACTAGCGATGTACAATGAGCAGTTCTTC
- | TRBJ1-5 | - | TRBV6-1 | CASSGSPWGPGNQPQHF | TGTGCCAGCAGTGGCTCCCCCTGGGGGCCTGGCAATCAGCCCCAGCATTTT
- | TRBJ1-1 | - | TRBV6-1 | CASSDPRGAFF | TGTGCCAGCAGTGACCCGAGAGGAGCTTTCTTT
- | TRBJ2-7 | - | TRBV7-9 | CASSFGQSYEQYF | TGTGCCAGCAGCTTTGGGCAGAGCTACGAGCAGTACTTC
once | TRBJ1-4 | TRBD1 | TRBV7-6 | CASTLGGQGAEKLFF | TGTGCCAGCACCTTGGGGGGACAGGGGGCTGAAAAACTGTTTTTT
- | TRBJ2-3 | TRBD1 | TRBV6-5 | CASRYGQGQADTQYF | TGTGCCAGCAGATACGGACAGGGACAGGCAGATACGCAGTATTTT